Each of the 23 T cell receptor beta chains below was sequenced from the same sample in a study of cytomegalovirus exposure and HLA in healthy donors. Using immunoSEQ multiplex PCR, the repertoire was profiled, and TCRdb retains in-frame clones only, with some absent. The table shows about 120,000 clones, with 89% occurring only once. Sequencing was performed on PBMCs. These receptor sequences come from a woman between 18 and 30 years old in good health and CMV-seronegative.

This clone was counted a single time. The V gene is TRBV11-2, the J gene TRBJ2-7; TRBD2 agrees at 7 bases. Germline lookup yields CDR1 SGHAT and CDR2 FQNNGV. Losses at the gene ends were 5 bases for V and 1 base for J; bases not matched to a gene: 5. The CDR3 is made up of 14 amino acids. For the CDR3, the DNA is TGTGCCAGCAGCCCATTGCGGGGGTCCTACGAGCAGTACGTC. This sequence encodes CASSPLRGSYEQYV.

The table lists this clone with a count of one. The chain is built from TRBV5-4 and TRBJ1-1, with TRBD1 matching 7 bases. V gave up 0 bases and J gave up 6 bases; unmatched junction bases: 8. Germline CDR1 and CDR2: SGHNT and YYREEE (reference sequence). This CDR3 spans 15 amino acids. The CDR3 DNA follows: TGTGCCAGCAGCTTGGGGGTAGGGGGCTTCTCTGAAGCTTTCTTT. Translating it yields CASSLGVGGFSEAFF.

V and J are TRBV2 and TRBJ2-7; no reliable D call. CDR1 and CDR2 (germline): SNHLY, FYNNEI. The CDR3 covers 11 residues. V was shortened by 4 bases and J by 3 bases, with 4 bases between the two germline ends. The CDR3 here is CASSALYEQYF. CDR3 DNA sequence: TGTGCCAGCAGTGCACTCTACGAGCAGTACTTC.

The rearrangement joins TRBV7-2 to TRBJ2-7; no firm D call. V dropped 4 bases and J dropped 0 bases, with 13 bases sitting between them. Germline values: CDR1 SGHTA, CDR2 FQGNSA. This CDR3 has 15 amino acids. CDR3 nucleotides: TGTGCCAGCAGCTCAGCAGACTTGGGCTCCTACGAGCAGTACTTC. It specifies CASSSADLGSYEQYF.

V usage is TRBV14 and J usage is TRBJ1-6, with D hard to call. CDR3 length: 11 residues. Germline-derived CDR1 and CDR2 are SGHDN and FVKESK. Trimming shortened V by 6 bases and J by 12 bases, and 9 bases separated the two germline ends. The CDR3 nucleotides are TGTGCCAGCAGTAAACGGGGACCCCTCCACTTT. Translated, it gives CASSKRGPLHF.

J is TRBJ1-1 and V is TRBV6-4; unclear D gene. CDR1 is MRHNA and CDR2 is SNTAGT in the germline V gene. Between the trimmed V and J ends, which lost 1 base and 1 base, there was a span of 10 bases. This CDR3 region has 15 residues. The CDR3 region has the DNA TGTGCCAGCAGTGACTTGGCCGGAGCGAACACTGAAGCTTTCTTT. Protein: CASSDLAGANTEAFF.

This chain links TRBV18 with TRBJ2-5; TRBD1 matches 7 bases. J lost 5 bases, V lost 5 bases, and 8 bases had no gene match. Germline V gene data show CDR1 as KGHSH and CDR2 as LQKENI. This CDR3 is 14 amino acids long. CDR3 residues: CASSNNRGLETQYF. As DNA, the CDR3 is TGTGCCAGCTCAAATAACAGGGGCTTGGAGACCCAGTACTTC. The variable domain in full, completed from reference TRBV18 and TRBJ2-5, reads NAGVMQNPRHLVRRRGQEARLRCSPMKGHSHVYWYRQLPEEGLKFMVYLQKENIIDESGMPKERFSAEFPKEGPSILRIQQVVRGDSAAYFCASSNNRGLETQYFGPGTRLLVL.

This clone showed up just once. The chain has TRBV27 and TRBJ2-7, with 7 bases identical to TRBD2. The CDR3 extends over 13 amino acids. Germline V lookup: CDR1 MNHEY, CDR2 SMNVEV (reference sequence). V lost 8 bases and J lost 6; bases outside the gene matches: 10. The CDR3 region has the DNA TGTGCCAGCGCGGGAGCCGGGCTTATCGAGCAGTACTTC. This sequence encodes CASAGAGLIEQYF.

This sequence joins TRBV28 and TRBJ2-3, with 8 bases lining up with TRBD2. V lost 8 bases and J lost 5; bases outside the gene matches: 3. The CDR3 is 12 residues long. From germline, CDR1 is MDHEN and CDR2 SYDVKM. Here the CDR3 reads CASLAGLDTQYF. CDR3 DNA sequence: TGTGCCAGCCTAGCGGGCCTAGATACGCAGTATTTT.

J is TRBJ2-5 and V is TRBV6-5; D is perhaps TRBD2 (6 bases). CDR3 length: 13 residues. Germline lookup yields CDR1 MNHEY and CDR2 SVGAGI. V was clipped by 5 bases and J by 7 bases, with 14 bases between them. This chain's CDR3 is CASSQTGVGTQYF. The CDR3 coding sequence is TGTGCCAGCAGTCAAACGGGAGTCGGGACCCAGTACTTC.

The J gene is TRBJ2-7, the V gene TRBV7-2; D perhaps matches TRBD2 (5 bases). Germline CDR1 is SGHTA and CDR2 is FQGNSA. V was shortened by 2 bases and J by 4 bases, with 24 bases between the two germline ends. The CDR3 contains 18 residues. CDR3 protein: CASSLSSGSDITGYEQYF. CDR3 sequence (DNA): TGTGCCAGCAGCTTATCATCGGGTAGTGATATTACGGGATACGAGCAGTACTTC.

This rearrangement joins TRBV23-1 to TRBJ2-1, with TRBD2 as a possible D gene (5 bases). TRBV23-1 is filed as an ORF, its function uncertain. CDR3 length: 13 amino acids. Trimming stripped 4 bases from V and 7 bases from J, with 11 bases between. The CDR3, as DNA: TGCGCCAGCAGTCGCCAGCGGCCTAATGAGCAGTTCTTC. Translation: CASSRQRPNEQFF.

This sequence joins TRBV6-5 and TRBJ2-2; the match to TRBD2 covers 8 bases. The CDR3 spans 15 residues. The V and J ends lost 6 bases and 0 bases, in that order; junction bases with no gene match: 3. Looked up from germline, CDR1 is MNHEY and CDR2 is SVGAGI. The CDR3 loop reads CASRAGLANTGELFF. CDR3 nucleotides: TGTGCCAGCAGGGCGGGACTAGCGAACACCGGGGAGCTGTTTTTT.

The chain couples TRBV10-2 to TRBJ1-2, with D hard to call. V was pared by 7 bases and J by 2 bases, with 11 bases between. Germline CDR1 reads WSHSY; CDR2 reads SAAADI. The CDR3 totals 13 residues. CDR3 coding DNA: TGCGCCAGCACCTTCCCCGGGAACTATGGCTACACCTTC. Encoded protein: CASTFPGNYGYTF.

This rearrangement joins TRBV11-1 to TRBJ2-3, with no clear D. V was shortened by 2 bases and J by 0 bases, with 6 bases between the two germline ends. CDR3 size: 14 residues. Germline V gives CDR1 SGHAT, CDR2 FQDESV (reference sequence). CDR3 protein: CASSLSKSTDTQYF. The CDR3 coding sequence is TGTGCCAGCAGCTTAAGCAAAAGCACAGATACGCAGTATTTT.

The chain combines TRBV7-7 with TRBJ2-2; TRBD1 aligns across 7 bases. Germline V gives CDR1 SSHAT, CDR2 FNYEAQ (reference sequence). V was clipped by 3 bases and J by 6 bases; unmatched bases: 1. The length of the CDR3 is 13 residues. In DNA, the CDR3 is TGTGCCAGCAGCTTCGACAGGGCCGGGGAGCTGTTTTTT. Translating gives CASSFDRAGELFF.

This rearrangement joins TRBV18 to TRBJ2-3; 7 nucleotides match TRBD1. The germline V gene has CDR1 KGHSH and CDR2 LQKENI. J was trimmed by 3 bases and V by 3 bases; bases with no gene match: 3. The CDR3 consists of 14 residues. In nucleotides, the CDR3 is TGTGCCAGCTCACCCCAGGGGGTAACAGATACGCAGTATTTT. This encodes CASSPQGVTDTQYF.

This rearrangement joins TRBV28 to TRBJ2-5; tentative D call: TRBD2 (5 bases). Trimming removed 6 bases from V and 5 bases from J, with 19 bases in between. The CDR3 extends over 15 amino acids. CDR1 is MDHEN and CDR2 is SYDVKM in the germline V gene. In nucleotides, the CDR3 is TGTGCCAGCAGCCCTAACTTGGGAGTAGGGGAGACCCAGTACTTC. As protein: CASSPNLGVGETQYF.

The V gene is TRBV2, the J gene TRBJ1-3, with D unclear. This CDR3 contains 15 residues. Between the trimmed V and J ends, which lost 2 bases and 0 bases, there was a span of 8 bases. CDR1 and CDR2 (germline): SNHLY, FYNNEI. The CDR3 reads CASSERRFSGNTIYF. For the CDR3, the DNA is TGTGCCAGCAGTGAACGCAGGTTCTCTGGAAACACCATATATTTT.

The V and J genes are TRBV6-5 and TRBJ2-2; D remains ambiguous. With 5 bases removed from V and 0 bases from J, the gap between germline ends came to 4 bases. The CDR3 is 13 residues long. Germline loops: CDR1 MNHEY, CDR2 SVGAGI. For the CDR3, the DNA is TGTGCCAGCAGTACAACGAACACCGGGGAGCTGTTTTTT. As protein: CASSTTNTGELFF.

V usage is TRBV6-1 and J usage is TRBJ1-3; the D is unclear. Trimming cost V 2 bases and J 0 bases, with 5 bases left between them. The CDR3 spans 14 residues. From germline, CDR1 is MNHNS and CDR2 SASEGT. CDR3 DNA sequence: TGTGCCAGCAGTGAATATGTCTCTGGAAACACCATATATTTT. Translated, it gives CASSEYVSGNTIYF.

The V and J genes are TRBV18 and TRBJ1-4; TRBD1 is a possible D gene (5 bases). V was cut by 3 bases and J by 0 bases, with 8 bases left in between. Germline values: CDR1 KGHSH, CDR2 LQKENI. This CDR3 contains 15 residues. CDR3 in amino acids: CASSPTVSTNEKLFF. Here the CDR3 DNA reads TGTGCCAGCTCACCGACAGTTTCAACTAATGAAAAACTGTTTTTT.

The chain recombines TRBV6-5 with TRBJ1-1; TRBD1 matches at 9 bases. V gave up 4 bases and J gave up 3 bases; unmatched junction bases: 0. This CDR3 is built from 13 residues. CDR1 is MNHEY and CDR2 is SVGAGI in the germline V gene. The CDR3 sequence is CASSWTGDTEAFF. The DNA of the CDR3 is TGTGCCAGCAGTTGGACAGGGGACACTGAAGCTTTCTTT.